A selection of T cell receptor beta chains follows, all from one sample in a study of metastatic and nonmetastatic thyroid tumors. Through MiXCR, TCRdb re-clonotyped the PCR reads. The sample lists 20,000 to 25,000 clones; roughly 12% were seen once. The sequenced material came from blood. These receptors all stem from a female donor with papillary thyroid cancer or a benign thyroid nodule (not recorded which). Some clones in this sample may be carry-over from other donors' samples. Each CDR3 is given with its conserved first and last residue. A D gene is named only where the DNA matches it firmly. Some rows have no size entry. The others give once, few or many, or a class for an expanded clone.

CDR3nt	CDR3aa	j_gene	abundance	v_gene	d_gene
TGCGCCAGCAGTTACCAGGGGGCGGTCACTAATGAAAAACTGTTTTTT	CASSYQGAVTNEKLFF	TRBJ1-4	many	TRBV5-1	TRBD1
TGCGCCAGCAGCCAAGGGAGGGTCCGGAGGAGGGATGGGGCCAACGTCCTGACTTTC	CASSQGRVRRRDGANVLTF	TRBJ2-6	few	TRBV4-1	NA
TGTGCCAGCAGTCCAGGGACCTACGAGCAGTACTTC	CASSPGTYEQYF	TRBJ2-7	medium-sized	TRBV6-1	NA
TGTGCCAGTAGTATAGGTACAGCGGGAGGGTACAATGAGCAGTTCTTC	CASSIGTAGGYNEQFF	TRBJ2-1	NA	TRBV19	TRBD2
TGTGCCAGCAGAAACAATGAGCAGTTCTTC	CASRNNEQFF	TRBJ2-1	NA	TRBV6-1	NA
TGCGCCAGCAGCCAAGACTACGGGGAGCTGTTTTTT	CASSQDYGELFF	TRBJ2-2	many	TRBV4-3	NA
TGTGCCAGCAGCCCACTAGCGGGAGACACCGGAGAGCTGTTTTTT	CASSPLAGDTGELFF	TRBJ2-2	few	TRBV2	TRBD2
TGTGCCAGCATTGCCATGGGGACAGCATACACCGGGGAGCTGTTTTTT	CASIAMGTAYTGELFF	TRBJ2-2	NA	TRBV6-1	TRBD1
TGCAGTGCTAGATCCCAGGGGGTGGGCAATCAGCCCCAGCATTTT	CSARSQGVGNQPQHF	TRBJ1-5	many	TRBV20-1	TRBD1
TGTGCCAGCAGTGATGTAGCGGGGGGCACAGATACGCAGTATTTT	CASSDVAGGTDTQYF	TRBJ2-3	many	TRBV6-1	TRBD2
TGTGCCAGCAGCCTGACTAGCGGTAGAGATACGCAGTATTTT	CASSLTSGRDTQYF	TRBJ2-3	many	TRBV6-2/TRBV6-3	TRBD2
TGTGCCAGCACAGCCCAACGGGGGAACACCGGGGAGCTGTTTTTT	CASTAQRGNTGELFF	TRBJ2-2	medium-sized	TRBV25-1	NA
TGTGCCAGCAGTTACTCCGACGCCCCGGGGGACTATGGCTACACCTTC	CASSYSDAPGDYGYTF	TRBJ1-2	NA	TRBV6-5	NA
TGTGCCAGCAGTTACAGGGACACCGGGGAGCTGTTTTTT	CASSYRDTGELFF	TRBJ2-2	large	TRBV6-2/TRBV6-3	NA
TGTGCCAGCGGCCGCACAGATACGCAGTATTTT	CASGRTDTQYF	TRBJ2-3	NA	TRBV11-2	NA
TGTGCCAGCAGTTGGTTCGGCACCGGGGAGCTGTTTTTT	CASSWFGTGELFF	TRBJ2-2	medium-sized	TRBV6-1	NA
TGTGCCACGAGCGGGAGGCCTTCCTACAATGAGCAGTTCTTC	CATSGRPSYNEQFF	TRBJ2-1	many	TRBV24-1	TRBD2
TGTGCCACCAGTGATTTCGGGCGGACTAATAGCGGGAAAGAGACCCAGTACTTC	CATSDFGRTNSGKETQYF	TRBJ2-5	many	TRBV24-1	TRBD2
TGTGCCAGCAGCCCCGGGACAGGGAATGGCTACACCTTC	CASSPGTGNGYTF	TRBJ1-2	NA	TRBV7-2	TRBD1
TGTGCCAGCAGCCCGGGGCCTACCTACGAGCAGTACTTC	CASSPGPTYEQYF	TRBJ2-7	medium-sized	TRBV6-4	NA
TGTGCCAGCAGCCGTCGGGGTCAGCCCCAGCATTTT	CASSRRGQPQHF	TRBJ1-5	many	TRBV3-1	NA
TGTGCCAGCAGGTACCGGGACAGAACCTACGAGCAGTACTTC	CASRYRDRTYEQYF	TRBJ2-7	medium-sized	TRBV27	TRBD1
TGCGCCAGCAGCCCAAGGGGGCGCCGATATGGCTACACCTTC	CASSPRGRRYGYTF	TRBJ1-2	many	TRBV4-3	TRBD1
TGTGCCAGCAGCGAAAGGTTGCCTAGGAAAGGCACAGATACGCAGTATTTT	CASSERLPRKGTDTQYF	TRBJ2-3	few	TRBV6-1	NA
TGTACCAGCAGTTGGCGAGGAGCCGAAGATGAACAGTTCTTC	CTSSWRGAEDEQFF	TRBJ2-1	few	TRBV28	NA
TGTGCCAGCAGTCCCTTGCGGCTAGCGGGAGAGAAAGGGTCCTACAATGAGCAGTTCTTC	CASSPLRLAGEKGSYNEQFF	TRBJ2-1	many	TRBV6-6	TRBD2
TGTGCCAGCAGTTTGGGCGGGAGCCCTTACAGTGAGAAGTTCTTC	CASSLGGSPYSEKFF	TRBJ2-1	few	TRBV12-3/TRBV12-4	TRBD2
TGTGCCAGCAGTTACTCGTTCGGGTCCGGGGAGCTGTTTTTT	CASSYSFGSGELFF	TRBJ2-2	medium-sized	TRBV6-5	NA
TGCAGTGCTAGGAAGACAGGGGGCGCGGGACAGCCCCAGCATTTT	CSARKTGGAGQPQHF	TRBJ1-5	many	TRBV20-1	TRBD1
TGCGCCAGCATTTCGCCTGAAGCTTTCTTT	CASISPEAFF	TRBJ1-1	few	TRBV10-1	NA
TGCAGCGTTGTGGTCTCAGCGGGCAATGAGCAGTTCTTC	CSVVVSAGNEQFF	TRBJ2-1	many	TRBV29-1	NA
TGTGCCAGCGCCAGGGGAACTGGGGCCAACGTCCTGACTTTC	CASARGTGANVLTF	TRBJ2-6	few	TRBV6-1	NA
TGTGCCAGCAGTAGACTAGCGGGGATGGCAGATACGCAGTATTTT	CASSRLAGMADTQYF	TRBJ2-3	many	TRBV2	TRBD2
TGTGCCACCAGTGATAATGGGGACACCTATGGCTACACCTTC	CATSDNGDTYGYTF	TRBJ1-2	many	TRBV24-1	NA
TGCGCCAGCAGCTTGAGTATTAGCGGTGGGCACACCGGGGAGCTGTTTTTT	CASSLSISGGHTGELFF	TRBJ2-2	many	TRBV5-1	NA
TGTGCCTGGAGTACGGGACTAGCGGGGGGCTACGAGCAGTACTTC	CAWSTGLAGGYEQYF	TRBJ2-7	many	TRBV30	TRBD2
TGTGCCAGCAGTGAGGGTTTCCCTGGAAACACCATATATTTT	CASSEGFPGNTIYF	TRBJ1-3	NA	TRBV6-1	NA
TGTGCCAGCAGCGTAGCCCGGGACAGAGCCACCGGGGAGCTGTTTTTT	CASSVARDRATGELFF	TRBJ2-2	many	TRBV9	TRBD1
TGTGCCAGTAGTCTTAGCGGGGATAATGAGCAGTTCTTC	CASSLSGDNEQFF	TRBJ2-1	many	TRBV19	TRBD2
TGCAGCGTTGAACCCGGGGGAGGGCGAAACACTGAAGCTTTCTTT	CSVEPGGGRNTEAFF	TRBJ1-1	few	TRBV29-1	NA
TGTGCCAGTAGTATATACCTCGGGGAGACCCAGTACTTC	CASSIYLGETQYF	TRBJ2-5	many	TRBV19	NA
TGTGCCAACAGTTGGGGCACTTACTACGAGCAGTGCTTC	CANSWGTYYEQCF	TRBJ2-7	few	TRBV27	NA
TGTGCCACCGGTGACACAGGGGGGATAGGAGGCTACACCTTC	CATGDTGGIGGYTF	TRBJ1-2	NA	TRBV24-1	TRBD1
TGCAGTGCTAGAGATGGGGATTTAGGCACTGAAGCTTTCTTT	CSARDGDLGTEAFF	TRBJ1-1	many	TRBV20-1	NA
TGCGCCAGCAGCTTGTCAATACGGGGGGCTGAAGCTTTCTTT	CASSLSIRGAEAFF	TRBJ1-1	NA	TRBV5-1	NA
TGTGCCAGCAGCCGGGTCAGGAATGAAAAACTGTTTTTT	CASSRVRNEKLFF	TRBJ1-4	many	TRBV12-3/TRBV12-4	NA